The clone carrying this T cell receptor beta chain was picked up many times. TCR beta CDR3 region amplification was performed from RNA transcripts. HTBI primers were employed in a first-round RT-PCR of the TCR CDR3. TCRdb itself ran the multiplex PCR reads through MiXCR, one entry per CDR3 protein. The data show 250,000 or so distinct CDR3 sequences, less than 20% seen once. Trimming cost V 0 bases and J 5 bases; bases outside gene matches: 6. CDR1 GTSNPN and CDR2 SVGIG come from the germline V gene (reference sequence). The CDR3 consists of 16 residues. This sample was taken from a study of T cells in Graves' hyperthyroidism and ophthalmopathy.

This clonotype was sampled from a woman younger than 35 with Graves' ophthalmopathy. The chain carries TRBV30 and TRBJ2-5, with TRBD2 identical over 13 bases. The sample consisted of blood. DNA of the CDR3: TGTGCCTGGAGTGTCGGACTAGCGGGGGTGGCGGAGACCCAGTACTTC. Residues: CAWSVGLAGVAETQYF.